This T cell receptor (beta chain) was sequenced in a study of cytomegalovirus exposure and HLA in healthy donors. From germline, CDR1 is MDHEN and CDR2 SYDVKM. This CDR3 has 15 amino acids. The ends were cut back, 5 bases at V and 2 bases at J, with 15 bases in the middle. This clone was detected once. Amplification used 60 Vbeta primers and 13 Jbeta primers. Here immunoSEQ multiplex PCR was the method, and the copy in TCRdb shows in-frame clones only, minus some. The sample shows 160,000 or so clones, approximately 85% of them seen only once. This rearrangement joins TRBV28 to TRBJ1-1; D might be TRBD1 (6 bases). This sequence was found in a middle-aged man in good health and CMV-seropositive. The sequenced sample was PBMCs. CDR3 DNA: TGTGCCAGCAGTAGGCCGGGACAACAAAACACTGAAGCTTTCTTT. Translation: CASSRPGQQNTEAFF.